The sequence of this TCR beta chain was determined in a study of cytomegalovirus exposure and HLA in healthy donors. Whole-study findings and limits: A later look showed TCR association rates differing by HLA locus, highest for DRB1 and lowest for HLA-C. Compared with the approximately 680-donor mean, an Asian-associated ancestry cluster reportedly had fewer N-insertions, according to a later analysis.

In the PCR, 60 Vbeta and 13 Jbeta primers were used. Measured with immunoSEQ multiplex PCR; TCRdb has only the in-frame clones, and not every one. The data contain about 130,000 clones, roughly 79% of them singletons. From germline, CDR1 is MNHEY and CDR2 SVGAGI. The ends were cut back, 5 bases at V and 8 bases at J, with 15 bases in the middle. The CDR3 has 13 residues. As to this clone: Its cognate antigen is unknown.

The genes are TRBV6-5 and TRBJ1-2; weak D call: TRBD1 (5 bases). The TCR was taken from a boy aged 2-15 years in good health and CMV-seronegative. The sequenced sample consisted of PBMCs. CDR3 in DNA: TGTGCCAGCAGTGATCCTCTATCAGGGGGCTACACCTTC. This encodes CASSDPLSGGYTF.